This TCR beta chain was retrieved from a study of T cells in Graves' hyperthyroidism and ophthalmopathy. This clonotype was picked up one time. A read error may be the cause here, since a much bigger clone is one base away. Amplified TCR beta CDR3 regions came from RNA transcripts. The study used the HTBI primer set for a first-round RT-PCR of the TCR CDR3. TCRdb fed the multiplex PCR reads into MiXCR, producing one record per CDR3 protein. This sample yields nearly 600,000 distinct CDR3 sequences, of which about 14% are seen a single time; around 7% belongs to the top ten. The TCR sequence derives from a woman aged 18-29 years with Graves' ophthalmopathy. The sample consisted of blood.

The CDR3 is CVSNIRGSPLHF. The CDR3 nucleotides are TGTGTCAGCAACATTAGAGGTTCACCCCTCCACTTT. This chain uses TRBV6-1 with TRBJ1-6; D is uncertain. CDR3 length: 12 residues. The germline V gene has CDR1 MNHNS and CDR2 SASEGT.